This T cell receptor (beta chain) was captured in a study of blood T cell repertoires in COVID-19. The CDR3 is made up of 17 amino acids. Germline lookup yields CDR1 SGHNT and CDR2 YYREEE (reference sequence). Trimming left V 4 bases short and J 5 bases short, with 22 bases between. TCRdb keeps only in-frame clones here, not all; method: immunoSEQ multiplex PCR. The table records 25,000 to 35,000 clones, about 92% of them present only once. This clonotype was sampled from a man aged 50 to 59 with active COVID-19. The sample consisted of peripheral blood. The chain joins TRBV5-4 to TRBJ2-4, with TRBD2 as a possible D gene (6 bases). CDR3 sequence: CASSLRLGGARENIQYF. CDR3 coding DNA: TGTGCCAGCAGCCTGCGACTGGGGGGAGCGCGCGAAAACATTCAGTACTTC.